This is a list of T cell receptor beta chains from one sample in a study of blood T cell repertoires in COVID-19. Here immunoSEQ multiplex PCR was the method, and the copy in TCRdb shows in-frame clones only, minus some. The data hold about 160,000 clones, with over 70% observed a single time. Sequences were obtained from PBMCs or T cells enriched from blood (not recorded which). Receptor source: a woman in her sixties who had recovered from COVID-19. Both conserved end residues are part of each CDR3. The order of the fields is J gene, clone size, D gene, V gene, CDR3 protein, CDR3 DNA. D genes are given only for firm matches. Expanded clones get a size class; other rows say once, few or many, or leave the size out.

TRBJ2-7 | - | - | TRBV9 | CASSAPSSYEQYF | TGTGCCAGCAGCGCGCCCAGCTCCTACGAGCAGTACTTC
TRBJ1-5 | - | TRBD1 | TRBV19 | CASTQAGGWNQPQHF | TGTGCCAGTACCCAGGCAGGGGGCTGGAATCAGCCCCAGCATTTT
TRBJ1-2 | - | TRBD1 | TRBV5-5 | CASSTTGADYGYTF | TGTGCCAGCAGCACGACAGGGGCTGACTATGGCTACACCTTC
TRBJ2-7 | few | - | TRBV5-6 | CASSLVQGYEQYF | TGTGCCAGCAGCTTGGTCCAGGGCTACGAGCAGTACTTC
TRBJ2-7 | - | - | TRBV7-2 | CASSLADLVYEQYF | TGTGCCAGCAGCTTAGCTGATCTAGTCTACGAGCAGTACTTC
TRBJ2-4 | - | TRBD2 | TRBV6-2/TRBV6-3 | CASSSQSPTSGKNIQYF | TGTGCCAGCAGTTCCCAATCCCCGACTAGCGGAAAAAACATTCAGTACTTC
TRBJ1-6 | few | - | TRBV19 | CASRTQGTYNSPLHF | TGTGCCAGTAGAACACAGGGTACCTATAATTCACCCCTCCACTTT
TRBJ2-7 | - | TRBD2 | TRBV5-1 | CASSLYTGGLYEQYF | TGCGCCAGCAGCTTGTATACGGGGGGGCTCTACGAGCAGTACTTC
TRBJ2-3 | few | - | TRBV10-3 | CAISEGREGGTDTQYF | TGTGCCATCAGTGAGGGTAGAGAGGGGGGCACAGATACGCAGTATTTT
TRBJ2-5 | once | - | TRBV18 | CASSQGQQETQYF | TGTGCCAGCTCTCAGGGACAACAAGAGACCCAGTACTTC
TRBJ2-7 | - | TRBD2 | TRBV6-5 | CASRPSGGASYEQYF | TGTGCCAGCAGGCCTAGCGGGGGGGCCTCCTACGAGCAGTACTTC
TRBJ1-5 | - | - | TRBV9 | CASSGDYSNQPQHF | TGTGCCAGCAGCGGAGATTATAGCAATCAGCCCCAGCATTTT
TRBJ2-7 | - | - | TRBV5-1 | CASFRVIYEQYF | TGCGCCAGCTTCCGGGTGATTTACGAGCAGTACTTC
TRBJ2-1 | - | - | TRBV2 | CASSKDNGGEQFF | TGTGCCAGCAGTAAGGACAATGGGGGGGAGCAGTTCTTC
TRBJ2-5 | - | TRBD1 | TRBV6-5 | CASRDRVPETQYF | TGTGCCAGCAGAGACAGGGTCCCGGAGACCCAGTACTTC
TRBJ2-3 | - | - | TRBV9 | CASNPHPRDGQYF | TGTGCCAGCAATCCCCATCCCCGGGATGGGCAGTATTTT
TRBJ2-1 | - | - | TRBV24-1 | CATLRRRGSYNEQFF | TGTGCCACCCTACGCCGCCGGGGCTCCTACAATGAGCAGTTCTTC
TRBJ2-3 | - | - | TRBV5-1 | CASSLPPGGAGDTQYF | TGCGCCAGCAGCTTGCCCCCGGGGGGCGCGGGAGATACGCAGTATTTT
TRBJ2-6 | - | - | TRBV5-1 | CASSLSYSGANVLTF | TGCGCCAGCAGCTTGTCCTACTCTGGGGCCAACGTCCTGACTTTC
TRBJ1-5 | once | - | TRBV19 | CASRDYSNQPQHF | TGTGCCAGTAGGGACTACAGCAATCAGCCCCAGCATTTT
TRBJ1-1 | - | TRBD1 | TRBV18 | CASSPGQGRNTEAFF | TGTGCCAGCTCACCGGGACAGGGTCGGAACACTGAAGCTTTCTTT
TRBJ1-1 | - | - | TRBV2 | CASRPGRGTEAFF | TGTGCCAGCAGACCCGGGAGGGGTACTGAAGCTTTCTTT
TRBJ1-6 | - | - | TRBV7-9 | CASSNRVGSPLHF | TGTGCCAGCAGCAACAGGGTTGGCTCACCCCTCCACTTT
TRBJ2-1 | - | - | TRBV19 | CASKIQGHLRGNEQFF | TGTGCCAGTAAAATACAGGGCCACCTCCGGGGCAATGAGCAGTTCTTC
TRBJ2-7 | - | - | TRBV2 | CASKDREGAYEQYF | TGTGCCAGCAAGGACAGGGAGGGGGCGTACGAGCAGTACTTC
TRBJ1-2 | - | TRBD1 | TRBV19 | CASRRTGNEYGYTF | TGTGCCAGTAGGAGGACAGGGAACGAGTATGGCTACACCTTC